This T cell receptor beta chain was sequenced during a study of T cells after yellow fever vaccination (dated 2019 in TCRdb). For the study in its entirety: The SMART-Seq v4 Ultra Low Input RNA kit was used to prepare libraries from fractions with low cell numbers. Blood was drawn at multiple timepoints before and after primary and secondary immunization, with bulk PBMC replicates and cell subsets isolated. Two healthy male donors, one aged 18 to 30 and one aged 30 to 40 years, made up the cohort. To follow T-cell clones before and after primary and booster YFV17D yellow fever vaccination, bulk TCR alpha and beta repertoires were sequenced over time.

Only a few counts were recorded for this clonotype. It has no known antigen specificity. Per-base quality was not reported, and no clone a single base away is much larger than it. Sequencer: Illumina NovaSeq 6000. TCR cDNA was synthesized by 5'RACE template switching, which introduced a universal primer site and unique molecular identifiers. Priming of cDNA synthesis was performed from both the TCR alpha and TCR beta constant segments. Libraries were amplified in two PCR steps, with sample barcodes and sequencing adapters added in the second step. Libraries were sequenced on Illumina HiSeq 2500 (2x100 bp) or NovaSeq (2x150 bp). Turning to the authors' computational methods: Demultiplexing of reads and collapsing into UMI consensus sequences were performed with MIGEC, and V(D)J alignment was carried out with MiXCR. Using edgeR on replicate PBMC samples, clonotypes were called vaccine-responding if FDR was below 0.01 and the log2 fold change was above 5 up to day 15. Each bulk clonotype was labeled CD4 or CD8 based on which sequenced repertoire, CD4 or CD8, contained the clonotype at higher abundance. The public reads were reanalyzed by TCRdb: fastp trimming at Q25, MiXCR alignment, in-frame beta chains only. CDR3 protein sequences are deduplicated, and each keeps its most common genes and DNA. The V and J calls, along with clone size, are taken from TCRdb and not from the paper's own processing. The sample table contains about 160,000 distinct CDR3 sequences; only one count was recorded for about a tenth of them. The ten most abundant clones make up approximately 35% of the sample.

The investigation overall reported the following: Because the study included only a couple of donors, the extent to which the findings can be generalized is limited. Most clones expanded after primary vaccination (almost 97% of CD4 and approximately 86% of CD8) were re-detected after the booster, suggesting that broad memory maintenance occurred. The secondary T-cell response was found to be weaker but faster than the primary response, with a peak reached on day 5 rather than on day 15. A small fraction of clonotypes showed up in both the CD4 and CD8 compartments, probably as a result of convergent recombination. FACS-sorted repertoires could contain abundant contaminating clonotypes from the bulk population, so computational filtering was required.

Read against the paper, the sample's treatment or condition label means: live attenuated yellow fever vaccine strain. PBMCs were isolated from peripheral blood using a standard Ficoll-Paque protocol. CD4 and CD8 T-cell fractions were isolated with Dynabeads CD4 and CD8 positive selection kits. TriZol was used to extract RNA from bulk PBMCs, CD4 and CD8 fractions, and dextramer-positive and dextramer-negative fractions. The CDR3 runs 14 residues from the cysteine to the phenylalanine. Just CDR3 DNA is preserved here, 42 bases in frame from base 1. Taken from the germline V gene (reference sequence), the CDR1 and CDR2 loops are MNHEY and SMNVEV. V drops 8 bases and J drops 0 bases, leaving 11 bases in between.

The specimen was CD8+ T cells sorted from PBMCs, collected 45 days after the yellow fever booster vaccination. This clonotype was sampled from a man aged 18-30 years who received the YFV17D yellow fever vaccine. The V gene is TRBV27 and the J gene is TRBJ1-5, with the identity of the D gene unclear. The DNA sequence is as follows: TGTGCCAGCCGAGGCCTAGATAGCAATCAGCCCCAGCATTTT. Translated, it reads CASRGLDSNQPQHF.